The 15 T cell receptor beta chains below were found in one sample sequenced in a study of kidney transplant recipient with SARS-CoV-2 infection (TCRdb year 2021). The sequencer listed for this sample is Illumina MiSeq. The public reads were run again by TCRdb, first through fastp at Q25 and then through MiXCR, and only productive beta chains were kept. Rows with a matching CDR3 protein are joined into one entry that keeps the most common DNA and genes. For this sample there are under 300,000 distinct CDR3 sequences; around 28% appear just once. Around 6.8% of the sample rests with the top ten. The sample's time point, from its label and the paper: pre-pandemic baseline sample and day 111 after first positive SARS-CoV-2 test. Sample: a blood sample, taken at baseline and on day 111 from a kidney transplant recipient. The origin of the receptors is a male patient between 25 and 39 years old who had COVID-19 and was a kidney transplant recipient. In transplant recipients, some T cells may be of donor rather than host origin.

With regard to this clonotype: A much bigger clone sits one base away, suggesting this may be a read error. V is TRBV6-8 and J is TRBJ1-2; D remains ambiguous. Germline assignment: CDR1 MNHGY and CDR2 SAAAGT. V was shortened by 5 bases and J by 4 bases, with 23 bases between the two germline ends. This CDR3 has 17 amino acids. The CDR3 reads CASSSVTHSRKTYGYTF. CDR3 in DNA: TGTGCCAGCAGTAGTGTTACACACTCTAGAAAGACCTATGGCTACACCTTC.

J is TRBJ1-2 and V is TRBV5-5; D not certain. This CDR3 is 16 amino acids long. Trimming cost V 7 bases and J 4 bases, with 23 bases left between them. Germline V CDR1 and CDR2: SGHKS, YYEKEE (reference sequence). The CDR3 is CASGCCVSRKTYGYTF. CDR3 bases: TGTGCCAGCGGGTGCTGTGTCTCGCGAAAGACCTATGGCTACACCTTC.

This clonotype was seen just once. Just one base apart from a much larger clone, this may be a read error. V usage is TRBV20-1 and J usage is TRBJ2-7; D tentatively fits TRBD1 or TRBD2 (5 bases each). The V end was cut by 4 bases, the J end by 6 bases, with 16 bases between. In germline, CDR1 is DFQATT, CDR2 SNEGSKA (reference sequence). This CDR3 has 13 amino acids. CDR3 protein: CSATTTAGTEQYF. CDR3 coding DNA: TGCAGTGCTACGACCACGGCAGGGACCGAGCAGTACTTC.

This clonotype was seen a handful of times. The chain recombines TRBV4-1 with TRBJ2-1, with 8 bases identical to TRBD2. The CDR3 runs to 16 residues. Per germline, CDR1 MGHRA and CDR2 YSYEKL. V lost 0 bases, J lost 4 bases, and 5 bases stayed unmatched. CDR3 bases: TGCGCCAGCAGCCAAGAAAGGACTAGCAGATACAATGAGCAGTTCTTC. Amino acid sequence: CASSQERTSRYNEQFF.

CDR3 loop: CASSLDGRAAKNIQYF. The CDR3 bases are TGTGCCAGCAGCTTGGACGGGAGGGCAGCCAAAAACATTCAGTACTTC. The chain recombines TRBV5-4 with TRBJ2-4; TRBD2 matches 8 bases. V shed 0 bases, J shed 0 bases, and the junction held 2 bases outside the gene matches. CDR1 and CDR2 from the germline V gene are SGHNT and YYREEE (reference sequence). The CDR3 is made up of 16 amino acids.

This rearrangement joins TRBV6-2 or TRBV6-3 to TRBJ1-2; D is ambiguous. Germline values: CDR1 MNHEY, CDR2 SVGEGT. The germline V and J ends were trimmed by 5 bases and 4 bases, with 23 bases remaining between them. The CDR3 totals 17 residues. The CDR3 DNA reads as TGTGCCAGCAGTAGGCAGATCTGCATCGGAATGACCTATGGCTACACCTTC. As protein: CASSRQICIGMTYGYTF.

As to this clonotype: Being one base from a much bigger clone, this may be a read error. The genes are TRBV3-1 and TRBJ2-2; D gene ambiguous. V lost 5 bases and J lost 5, with 24 bases in between. This CDR3 region has 18 residues. The germline V gene encodes CDR1 LGHDT and CDR2 YNNKEL (reference sequence). In DNA form, the CDR3 reads TGTGCCAGCAGCTTACTTCGTCCCATTTCAGGCTTGACCGGGGAGCTGTTTTTT. It encodes CASSLLRPISGLTGELFF.

This clonotype was found many times. This chain connects TRBV5-3 to TRBJ1-5; D call uncertain. TRBV5-3 belongs to the ORF category, with a function that is uncertain. With 6 bases removed from V and 5 bases from J, the gap between germline ends came to 12 bases. This CDR3 is built from 13 residues. CDR3 nucleotides: TGTGCCAGAAAAGACGAGGCGGATCAGCCCCAGCATTTT. Translating it yields CARKDEADQPQHF.

Many counts were recorded for this clonotype. V usage is TRBV2 and J usage is TRBJ2-7; TRBD1 might be the D (6 bases). CDR3 length: 15 residues. V lost 3 bases, J lost 1 base, and 13 bases lay in between. Germline CDR1 SNHLY, CDR2 FYNNEI. CDR3 region: CASSEGQGISYEQYF. The CDR3 region has the DNA TGTGCCAGCAGTGAGGGGCAGGGGATTTCCTACGAGCAGTACTTC.

This clonotype was detected only a few times. V usage is TRBV7-2 and J usage is TRBJ1-2; no clear D gene. The CDR3 spans 17 residues. Germline assignment: CDR1 SGHTA and CDR2 FQGNSA. V was clipped by 5 bases and J by 4 bases, with 23 bases between them. The CDR3 here is CASSMVNRDGKTYGYTF. CDR3 DNA: TGTGCCAGCAGCATGGTCAACAGAGACGGAAAGACCTATGGCTACACCTTC.

This clonotype has a count of ten or more. V usage is TRBV9 and J usage is TRBJ2-1; 9 bases map to TRBD2. Germline V gives CDR1 SGDLS, CDR2 YYNGEE. The V and J ends lost 1 base and 6 bases, in that order; junction bases with no gene match: 8. This CDR3 region has 16 residues. DNA of the CDR3: TGTGCCAGCAGCGTAACCCCCGGGACTAGCCCCAATGAGCAGTTCTTC. Translating gives CASSVTPGTSPNEQFF.

The chain couples TRBV3-1 to TRBJ2-2; D not resolved. In germline, CDR1 is LGHDT, CDR2 YNNKEL (reference sequence). CDR3 length: 18 amino acids. V lost 5 bases to trimming and J lost 5 bases, with 24 bases between them. The CDR3 nucleotides are TGTGCCAGCAGCGGCGTACCTCCCATTTCAGGCTTGACCGGGGAGCTGTTTTTT. This codes for CASSGVPPISGLTGELFF. Using reference TRBV3-1 and TRBJ2-2 for the parts outside the CDR3, the full variable domain is DTAVSQTPKYLVTQMGNDKSIKCEQNLGHDTMYWYKQDSKKFLKIMFSYNNKELIINETVPNRFSPKSPDKAHLNLHINSLELGDSAVYFCASSGVPPISGLTGELFFGEGSRLTVL.

In this sample, this clonotype turned up many times. The chain recombines TRBV7-2 with TRBJ1-2, with D possibly matching TRBD1 (5 bases). The CDR3 has 17 residues. The V gene lost 5 bases and the J gene lost 4 bases, with 23 bases spanning the gap. Per the germline V gene, CDR1 is SGHTA and CDR2 is FQGNSA. CDR3 DNA sequence: TGTGCCAGCAGCGTTTATGACAGAGACGGAAAGACCTATGGCTACACCTTC. This translates into CASSVYDRDGKTYGYTF.

This clonotype was picked up many times. The CDR3 is CASSGGQEWDQPQHF. The CDR3 DNA sequence: TGTGCCAGCAGTGGGGGACAGGAATGGGATCAGCCCCAGCATTTT. The chain uses TRBV6-5 and TRBJ1-5; 8 positions match TRBD1. This CDR3 is 15 amino acids long. Germline CDR1 and CDR2: MNHEY and SVGAGI. J lost 5 bases, V lost 5 bases, and 8 bases had no gene match.

Many counts were recorded for this clonotype. The chain uses TRBV27 and TRBJ2-1, with 8 positions matching TRBD1. The germline CDR1 and CDR2 sequences are MNHEY and SMNVEV (reference sequence). CDR3 size: 16 residues. Trimming at V came to 6 bases and at J to 0 bases, leaving 7 bases not matched to a gene. CDR3 residues: CASRRQGQGSYNEQFF. As DNA, the CDR3 is TGTGCCAGCAGGAGACAGGGGCAGGGCTCCTACAATGAGCAGTTCTTC.